One T cell receptor beta chain is described in this entry. The target antigen is unknown. This entry comes from a study of tumor-infiltrating lymphocytes in primary liver carcinoma. The overall study: The yield of productive TCRbeta reads per sample was roughly 3.5 to 7.13 million and was similar across tissue types.

The investigators made TCR beta cDNA from around 540 ng total RNA, using a constant-region primer. Construction of TCR beta libraries relied on three successive nested multiplex PCR rounds employing slightly modified ARM-PCR. Researchers ran the first two PCR rounds for 9 to 10 cycles each with TRBV1-TRBV30 forward primers and a C-beta reverse primer. TCRdb passed the multiplex PCR reads through MiXCR, listing each CDR3 protein once. The top ten hold about a sixth of the sample, which has roughly 200,000 distinct CDR3 sequences, 85% seen once. Whole-study findings and limits: Top clones occupying all five tumor regions numbered only about 8-25%.

Germline CDR1 and CDR2: WSHSY and SAAADI. The CDR3 runs to 12 residues. Trimming removed 6 bases at V and 8 bases at J, with 14 bases between. Unsorted bulk tissue of roughly 20-34 mg yielded co-extracted RNA and DNA. The study sampled five separate regions from each tumor. The clonotype originates from a man aged 40-49 years with primary liver carcinoma and hepatitis B virus infection. This chain links TRBV10-2 with TRBJ2-7, with D perhaps matching TRBD2 (5 bases). Sequenced sample: tumor tissue from primary liver carcinoma. The CDR3 DNA sequence: TGCGCCAGCAGACTAGTTAGTACCAAGCAGTACTTC. Translating gives CASRLVSTKQYF.